This T cell receptor (beta chain) was obtained from a study of T cells in Graves' hyperthyroidism and ophthalmopathy. Hyperthyroidism was newly diagnosed in patients aged 18 to 65 (duration under 2 months). Exclusion followed for patients with uncontrolled infection, other autoimmune disease, pregnancy or lactation. J was trimmed by 4 bases and V by 4 bases; bases with no gene match: 13. Germline CDR1 ENHRY, CDR2 SYGVKD. This CDR3 region has 17 residues. The TCR beta CDR3 regions underwent amplification using RNA transcripts as the source. The HTBI primer set was used in a first-round RT-PCR of the TCR CDR3. Each CDR3 protein gets one entry after TCRdb re-called the multiplex PCR reads with MiXCR. This sample has 550,000 to 650,000 distinct CDR3 sequences, with about 15% found just once.

The chain uses TRBV10-3 and TRBJ2-7; 10 bases match TRBD1. The specimen sequenced was blood. This clonotype was obtained from a woman in her 30s with Graves' hyperthyroidism that later progressed to Graves' ophthalmopathy. The CDR3 DNA reads as TGTGCCATCAGTGCCGGCGGACAGGGGGGGGGGTTGTACGAGCAGTACTTC. Encoded protein: CAISAGGQGGGLYEQYF.